The 10 T cell receptor beta chains below were found in one sample sequenced in a study of shared clonotypes between healthy human individuals. Assay used: immunoSEQ multiplex PCR; TCRdb lists only in-frame clones, some missing. The table records roughly 2.4 million clones, about 94% of them present only once. Specimen: naive CD4+ T cells sorted from blood. Noted subset: CD45RA+ positively selected. The receptors originated from a man between 18 and 29 years old in good health.

The chain is built from TRBV6-6 and TRBJ2-7, with 7 bases aligning to TRBD2. This CDR3 spans 14 amino acids. The V gene's germline CDR1 is MNHNY and CDR2 SVGAGI (reference sequence). Trimming removed 5 bases from V and 6 bases from J; junction bases left unmatched: 10. In DNA, the CDR3 is TGTGCCAGCAGTCAGGGCGGGAGCCTACTCGAGCAGTACTTC. As protein: CASSQGGSLLEQYF.

The V gene is TRBV5-6, the J gene TRBJ2-7; 11 nucleotides match TRBD2. CDR3 length: 18 amino acids. CDR1 SGHDT and CDR2 YYEEEE come from the germline V gene. The ends lost 2 bases at V and 0 bases at J; junction bases unmatched: 10. CDR3 amino acids: CASSFLAGGGPSSYEQYF. Written as DNA, the CDR3 is TGTGCCAGCAGCTTCTTAGCGGGAGGGGGCCCCAGCTCCTACGAGCAGTACTTC.

The rearrangement uses TRBV10-3 and TRBJ1-1, with 7 bases lining up with TRBD1. The length of the CDR3 is 15 residues. Germline-derived CDR1 and CDR2 are ENHRY and SYGVKD. V lost 7 bases to trimming and J lost 2 bases; unmatched junction nucleotides: 10. Here the CDR3 reads CAIKGNDRANTEAFF. The CDR3 DNA is TGTGCCATCAAGGGGAACGACAGGGCTAACACTGAAGCTTTCTTT.

This chain joins TRBV28 and TRBJ2-7, with TRBD1 as a possible D gene (6 bases). The CDR3 has 16 amino acids. Germline-derived CDR1 and CDR2 are MDHEN and SYDVKM. Trimming took off 7 bases at V and 7 bases at J, with 26 bases between the two ends. CDR3 in DNA: TGTGCCAGCACCCGAGAGGGGACATCCTCTCTACGGGAGCAGTACTTC. Its protein product is CASTREGTSSLREQYF. Drawing the rest from reference TRBV28 and TRBJ2-7, the complete variable domain is DVKVTQSSRYLVKRTGEKVFLECVQDMDHENMFWYRQDPGLGLRLIYFSYDVKMKEKGDIPEGYSVSREKKERFSLILESASTNQTSMYLCASTREGTSSLREQYFGPGTRLTVT.

In its sample, this clone was seen once. The sample carries other DNA sequences with the same CDR3. The genes are TRBV10-3 and TRBJ1-1; D might be TRBD1 (6 bases). With 4 bases removed from V and 3 bases from J, the gap between germline ends came to 9 bases. The V gene's germline CDR1 is ENHRY and CDR2 SYGVKD. The length of the CDR3 is 13 residues. CDR3 sequence (DNA): TGTGCCATCAGTGTAGGGGGGCACACTGAAGCTTTCTTT. The encoded protein is CAISVGGHTEAFF.

The rearrangement uses TRBV5-4 and TRBJ1-3; 9 nucleotides match TRBD1. From germline, CDR1 is SGHNT and CDR2 YYREEE (reference sequence). The CDR3 length is 16 residues. V lost 4 bases and J lost 1; bases outside the gene matches: 6. The CDR3 is CASSPKQGASGNTIYF. CDR3 in DNA: TGTGCCAGCAGCCCAAAACAGGGGGCGTCTGGAAACACCATATATTTT. The full variable domain, rest sourced from reference TRBV5-4 and TRBJ1-3, is ETGVTQSPTHLIKTRGQQVTLRCSSQSGHNTVSWYQQALGQGPQFIFQYYREEENGRGNFPPRFSGLQFPNYSSELNVNALELDDSALYLCASSPKQGASGNTIYFGEGSWLTVV.

The rearrangement links TRBV19 to TRBJ2-7; 7 nucleotides align to TRBD2. With 5 bases clipped from V and 6 bases from J, the junction kept 7 bases outside the gene matches. The CDR3 is made up of 13 amino acids. Looked up from germline, CDR1 is LNHDA and CDR2 is SQIVND (reference sequence). CDR3 DNA: TGTGCCAGTAGTTCCTTCTTAGCGGGCGAGCAGTACTTC. Translating gives CASSSFLAGEQYF.

The chain uses TRBV7-2 and TRBJ2-7, with TRBD2 identical over 9 bases. The length of the CDR3 is 16 residues. Germline loops: CDR1 SGHTA, CDR2 FQGNSA. V was clipped by 1 base and J by 2 bases; unmatched bases: 6. This chain's CDR3 is CASSLDWRGGPYEQYF. CDR3 DNA sequence: TGTGCCAGCAGCTTAGACTGGCGGGGGGGCCCCTACGAGCAGTACTTC.

This chain uses TRBV7-2 with TRBJ2-1, with D possibly matching TRBD1 (5 bases). V lost 3 bases, J lost 5 bases, and 11 bases lay in between. From germline, CDR1 is SGHTA and CDR2 FQGNSA. The CDR3 is 14 residues long. This CDR3 is CASSFRQGHNEQFF. Written as DNA, the CDR3 is TGTGCCAGCAGCTTCCGTCAGGGCCACAATGAGCAGTTCTTC.

In nucleotides, the CDR3 is TGTGCCAGCAGTGAATCCACAGGTGGCCGGGGGGAGCTGTTTTTT. Protein sequence: CASSESTGGRGELFF. This chain joins TRBV6-1 and TRBJ2-2; tentatively, D is TRBD1 (5 bases). CDR1 is MNHNS and CDR2 is SASEGT in the germline V gene. This CDR3 region has 15 residues. V was shortened by 2 bases and J by 8 bases, with 15 bases between the two germline ends.